Each of the 14 T cell receptor beta chains below was sequenced from the same sample in a study of T cell repertoires in cytomegalovirus infection. Which antigens these TCRs recognize remains unknown. Each CDR3 protein is one row after TCRdb ran MiXCR on the reads. The table lists 900,000 to 950,000 distinct CDR3 sequences, 31% of them singletons. Sequencing was performed on cultured CD8+ T cells from PBMCs, taken from culture after CMV antigen stimulation. Receptors were obtained from a human donor in good health (CMV status not recorded). Some clones in this sample may be carry-over from other donors' samples.

The CDR3 nucleotides read TGCGCCAGCAAGGGGGACAGGGCTACTGAAGCTTTCTTT. Protein sequence: CASKGDRATEAFF. This rearrangement joins TRBV5-1 to TRBJ1-1; 9 bases fit TRBD1. The trim removed 6 bases at V and 5 bases at J, leaving 5 bases unmatched. The CDR3 totals 13 residues. Germline V gene data show CDR1 as SGHRS and CDR2 as YFSETQ.

This clonotype has a handful of counts. The rearrangement uses TRBV4-1 and TRBJ1-1; unclear D gene. V was clipped by 0 bases and J by 3 bases, with 11 bases between them. Germline values: CDR1 MGHRA, CDR2 YSYEKL. This CDR3 contains 15 residues. The CDR3 DNA follows: TGCGCCAGCAGCCAAGATCGGGGTTACGACACTGAAGCTTTCTTT. It codes for CASSQDRGYDTEAFF.

This sequence joins TRBV6-2 or TRBV6-3 and TRBJ2-1, with D maybe TRBD1 (6 bases). The CDR3 has 14 residues. Germline CDR1 reads MNHEY; CDR2 reads SVGEGT. Trimming left V 10 bases short and J 5 bases short, with 18 bases between. In nucleotides, the CDR3 is TGTGCCACTACAAAACAGGGCCTAGACAATGAGCAGTTCTTC. As protein: CATTKQGLDNEQFF.

This chain links TRBV2 with TRBJ1-5, with 9 bases matching TRBD1. The germline CDR1 and CDR2 sequences are SNHLY and FYNNEI. V was clipped by 4 bases and J by 5 bases; unmatched bases: 9. The CDR3 length is 16 residues. Here the CDR3 reads CASSGRDRAVDQPQHF. The CDR3 DNA sequence: TGTGCCAGCAGTGGTAGGGACAGGGCGGTCGATCAGCCCCAGCATTTT. The whole variable domain, remainder taken from reference TRBV2 and TRBJ1-5, is EPEVTQTPSHQVTQMGQEVILRCVPISNHLYFYWYRQILGQKVEFLVSFYNNEISEKSEIFDDQFSVERPDGSNFTLKIRSTKLEDSAMYFCASSGRDRAVDQPQHFGDGTRLSIL.

This chain links TRBV14 with TRBJ2-2; 8 bases fit TRBD2. CDR1 and CDR2 from the germline V gene are SGHDN and FVKESK. V lost 4 bases to trimming and J lost 9 bases; unmatched junction nucleotides: 4. The CDR3 extends over 13 amino acids. CDR3 nucleotides: TGTGCCAGCAGCCCCGGGAGGGCTCGGGAGCTGTTTTTT. Translation: CASSPGRARELFF.

The DNA for the CDR3 is TGCAGCGTCCGGGACAGGGTAGATGGCTACACCTTC. Amino acids: CSVRDRVDGYTF. The V and J genes are TRBV29-1 and TRBJ1-2, with 9 bases fitting TRBD1. V was clipped by 6 bases and J by 6 bases; unmatched bases: 5. The CDR3 loop spans 12 amino acids. The germline CDR1 and CDR2 sequences are SQVTM and ANQGSEA.

The V gene is TRBV20-1, the J gene TRBJ1-5; 9 bases are shared with TRBD1. Germline V gives CDR1 DFQATT, CDR2 SNEGSKA (reference sequence). Unmatched junction bases numbered 14, after V lost 0 bases and J lost 5 bases. The CDR3 spans 18 residues. The CDR3 sequence: CSARDNLRGQGFDQPQHF. CDR3 in DNA: TGCAGTGCTAGAGATAATTTACGGGGACAGGGATTCGATCAGCCCCAGCATTTT.

A few counts support this clonotype. V is TRBV7-6 and J is TRBJ1-3; unclear D gene. Germline CDR1 is SGHVS and CDR2 is FNYEAQ. V lost 3 bases and J 1 base, leaving 13 bases between the germline ends. This CDR3 is 16 amino acids long. CDR3 protein: CASSFRRRESGNTIYF. The CDR3 bases are TGTGCCAGCAGCTTCCGGCGACGGGAGTCTGGAAACACCATATATTTT.

In its sample, this clonotype was seen a few times. The chain combines TRBV6-1 with TRBJ1-1; D is perhaps TRBD1 (5 bases). V lost 1 base and J 7 bases, leaving 10 bases between the germline ends. The CDR3 is 13 amino acids. Per germline, CDR1 MNHNS and CDR2 SASEGT. The CDR3 sequence: CASSEVWGIEAFF. Written as DNA, the CDR3 is TGTGCCAGCAGTGAAGTCTGGGGGATTGAAGCTTTCTTT.

This chain links TRBV18 with TRBJ2-7; D is unclear. Trimming removed 3 bases at V and 2 bases at J, with 11 bases between. The CDR3 has 14 amino acids. Germline V gene sequence: CDR1 KGHSH, CDR2 LQKENI. The CDR3 spells CASSPFQGAYEQYV. The DNA of the CDR3 is TGTGCCAGCTCACCTTTCCAAGGCGCCTACGAGCAGTACGTC.

The rearrangement links TRBV7-6 to TRBJ1-2; D gene uncertain. Trimming shortened V by 7 bases and J by 3 bases, and 21 bases separated the two germline ends. This CDR3 is built from 16 residues. In germline, CDR1 is SGHVS, CDR2 FNYEAQ. In nucleotides, the CDR3 is TGTGCCAGCACCTTCTCCCGGGTCAGTGGGGACTATGGCTACACCTTC. It is translated as CASTFSRVSGDYGYTF.

This clonotype was seen a few times. The chain employs TRBV7-9 and TRBJ2-7; tentatively, D is TRBD1 or TRBD2 (6 bases each). Germline loops: CDR1 SEHNR, CDR2 FQNEAQ (reference sequence). The CDR3 is 16 amino acids. Deletions cut 5 bases from V and 0 bases from J, with 17 bases between. The CDR3 region is CASSGGGTVGSYEQYF. The CDR3 coding sequence is TGTGCCAGCAGCGGAGGGGGGACGGTGGGCTCCTACGAGCAGTACTTC.

This clonotype was detected only a few times. The chain is built from TRBV27 and TRBJ2-5; 8 bases fit TRBD2. The germline V gene has CDR1 MNHEY and CDR2 SMNVEV (reference sequence). With 4 bases clipped from V and 5 bases from J, the junction kept 9 bases outside the gene matches. The CDR3 is made up of 15 amino acids. The CDR3 DNA reads as TGTGCCAGCAGTTCCCAAGCGGGAGTGGCGGAGACCCAGTACTTC. Its protein is CASSSQAGVAETQYF.

The CDR3 DNA follows: TGTGCCAGCAGCCAGGGGGCTGTTCAGCCCCAGCATTTT. Amino acid sequence: CASSQGAVQPQHF. The chain joins TRBV6-1 to TRBJ1-5; 8 bases fit TRBD1. Trimming took 6 bases from V and 6 from J; bases not matched to a gene: 4. Germline V gene sequence: CDR1 MNHNS, CDR2 SASEGT. The CDR3 covers 13 residues.